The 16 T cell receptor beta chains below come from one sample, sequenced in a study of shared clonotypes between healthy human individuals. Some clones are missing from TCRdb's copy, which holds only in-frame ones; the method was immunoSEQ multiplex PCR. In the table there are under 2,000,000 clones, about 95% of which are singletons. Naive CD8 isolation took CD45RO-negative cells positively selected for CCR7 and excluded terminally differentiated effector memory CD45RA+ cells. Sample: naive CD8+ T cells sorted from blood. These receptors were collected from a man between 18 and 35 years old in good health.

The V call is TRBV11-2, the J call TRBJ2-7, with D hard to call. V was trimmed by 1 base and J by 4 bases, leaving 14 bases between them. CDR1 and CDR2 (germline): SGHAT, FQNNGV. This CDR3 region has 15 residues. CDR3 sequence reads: CASSLVTGPSYEQYF. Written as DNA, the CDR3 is TGTGCCAGCAGCTTAGTAACGGGTCCTTCGTACGAGCAGTACTTC. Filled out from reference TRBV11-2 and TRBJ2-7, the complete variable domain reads EAGVAQSPRYKIIEKRQSVAFWCNPISGHATLYWYQQILGQGPKLLIQFQNNGVVDDSQLPKDRFSAERLKGVDSTLKIQPAKLEDSAVYLCASSLVTGPSYEQYFGPGTRLTVT.

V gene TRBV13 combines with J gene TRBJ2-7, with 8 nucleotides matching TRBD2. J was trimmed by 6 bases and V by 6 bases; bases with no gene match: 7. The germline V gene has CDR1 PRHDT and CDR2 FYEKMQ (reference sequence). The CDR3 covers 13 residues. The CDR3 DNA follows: TGTGCCAGCAGTGGTGCGGGGGGCGGCGAGCAGTACTTC. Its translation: CASSGAGGGEQYF.

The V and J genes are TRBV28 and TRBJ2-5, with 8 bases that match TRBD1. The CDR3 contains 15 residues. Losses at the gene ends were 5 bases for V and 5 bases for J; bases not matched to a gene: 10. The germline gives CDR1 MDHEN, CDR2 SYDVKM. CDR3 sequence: CASSNRGKGLETQYF. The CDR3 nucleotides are TGTGCCAGCAGTAACAGGGGGAAAGGGCTCGAGACCCAGTACTTC.

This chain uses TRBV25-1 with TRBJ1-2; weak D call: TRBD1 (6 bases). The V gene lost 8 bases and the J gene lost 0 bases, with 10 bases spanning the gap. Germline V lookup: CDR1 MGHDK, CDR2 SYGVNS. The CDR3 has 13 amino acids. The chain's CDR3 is CASEDRANYGYTF. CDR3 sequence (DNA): TGTGCCAGCGAGGACAGAGCTAACTATGGCTACACCTTC.

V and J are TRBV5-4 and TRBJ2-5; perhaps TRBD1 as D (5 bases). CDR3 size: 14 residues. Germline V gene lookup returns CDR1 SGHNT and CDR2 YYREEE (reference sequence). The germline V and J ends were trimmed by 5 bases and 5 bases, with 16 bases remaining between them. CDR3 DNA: TGTGCCAGCAGTATCCGGGCAGGGTGGGAGACCCAGTACTTC. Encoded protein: CASSIRAGWETQYF.

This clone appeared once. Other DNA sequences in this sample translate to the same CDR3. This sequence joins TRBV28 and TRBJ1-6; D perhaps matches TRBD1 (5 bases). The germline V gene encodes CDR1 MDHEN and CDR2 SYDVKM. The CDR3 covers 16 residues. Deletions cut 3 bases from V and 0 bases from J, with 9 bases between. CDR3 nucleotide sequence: TGTGCCAGCAGTTTTGGGGGGAGCTCCTATAATTCACCCCTCCACTTT. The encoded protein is CASSFGGSSYNSPLHF.

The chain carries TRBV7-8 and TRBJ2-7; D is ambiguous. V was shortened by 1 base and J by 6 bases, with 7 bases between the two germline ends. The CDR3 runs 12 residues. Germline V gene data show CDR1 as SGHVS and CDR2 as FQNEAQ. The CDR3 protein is CASSLDAGEQYF. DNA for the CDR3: TGTGCCAGCAGCTTAGACGCTGGCGAGCAGTACTTC.

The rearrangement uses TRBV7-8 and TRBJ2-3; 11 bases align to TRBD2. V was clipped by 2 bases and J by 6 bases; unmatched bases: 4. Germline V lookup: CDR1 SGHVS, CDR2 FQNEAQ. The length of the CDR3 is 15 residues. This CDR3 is CASSLLAGGGDTQYF. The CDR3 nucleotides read TGTGCCAGCAGCTTACTAGCGGGGGGTGGGGATACGCAGTATTTT.

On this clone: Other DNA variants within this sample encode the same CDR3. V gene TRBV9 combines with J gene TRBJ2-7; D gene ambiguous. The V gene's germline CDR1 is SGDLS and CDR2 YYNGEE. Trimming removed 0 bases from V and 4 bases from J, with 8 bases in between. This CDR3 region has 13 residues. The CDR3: CASSVGGLYEQYF. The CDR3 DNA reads TGTGCCAGCAGCGTAGGAGGCTTGTACGAGCAGTACTTC.

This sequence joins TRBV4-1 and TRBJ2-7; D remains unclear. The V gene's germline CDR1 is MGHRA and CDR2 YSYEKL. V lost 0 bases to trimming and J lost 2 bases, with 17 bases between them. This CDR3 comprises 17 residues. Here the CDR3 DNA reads TGCGCCAGCAGCCAAGATTCGGTTACGCTATTTCCCTACGAGCAGTACTTC. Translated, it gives CASSQDSVTLFPYEQYF.

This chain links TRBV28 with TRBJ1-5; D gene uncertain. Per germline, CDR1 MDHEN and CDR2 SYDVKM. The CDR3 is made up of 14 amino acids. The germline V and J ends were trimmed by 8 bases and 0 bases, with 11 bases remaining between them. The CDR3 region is CASFSWGSNQPQHF. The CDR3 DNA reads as TGTGCCAGCTTCAGCTGGGGTAGCAATCAGCCCCAGCATTTT.

Here the CDR3 reads CSVGSGNTEAFF. In nucleotides, the CDR3 is TGCAGCGTTGGGTCAGGTAACACTGAAGCTTTCTTT. V usage is TRBV29-1 and J usage is TRBJ1-1, with no clear D. Trimming cost V 4 bases and J 2 bases, with 8 bases left between them. CDR1 and CDR2 from the germline V gene are SQVTM and ANQGSEA. The CDR3 is 12 residues long.

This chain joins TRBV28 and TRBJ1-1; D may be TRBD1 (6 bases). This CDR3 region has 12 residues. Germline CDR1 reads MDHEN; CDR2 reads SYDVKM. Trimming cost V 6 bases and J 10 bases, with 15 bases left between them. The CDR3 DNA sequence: TGTGCCAGCAGAACTACAGGGTCATCAGCTTTCTTT. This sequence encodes CASRTTGSSAFF.

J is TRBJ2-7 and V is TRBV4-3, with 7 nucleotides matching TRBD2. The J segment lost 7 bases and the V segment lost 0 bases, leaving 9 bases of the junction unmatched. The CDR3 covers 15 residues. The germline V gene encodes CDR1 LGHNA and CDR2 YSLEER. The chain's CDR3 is CASSQDGAGVREQYF. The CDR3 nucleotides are TGCGCCAGCAGCCAAGATGGGGCGGGAGTGCGGGAGCAGTACTTC.

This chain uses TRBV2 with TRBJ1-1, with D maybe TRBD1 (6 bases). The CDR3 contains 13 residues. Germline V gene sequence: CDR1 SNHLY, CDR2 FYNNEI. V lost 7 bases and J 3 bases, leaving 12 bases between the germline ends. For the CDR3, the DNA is TGTGCCAGCACCCGGACAGCAGACACTGAAGCTTTCTTT. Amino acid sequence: CASTRTADTEAFF.

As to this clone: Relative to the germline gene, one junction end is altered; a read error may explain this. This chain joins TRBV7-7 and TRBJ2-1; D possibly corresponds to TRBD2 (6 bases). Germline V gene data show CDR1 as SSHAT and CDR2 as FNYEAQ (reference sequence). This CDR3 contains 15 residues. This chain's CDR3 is CASSLSSSEYNEQFF. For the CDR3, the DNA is TGTGCTAGCAGCTTATCCTCTAGCGAGTACAATGAGCAGTTCTTC. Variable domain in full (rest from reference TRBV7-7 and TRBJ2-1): GAGVSQSPRYKVTKRGQDVTLRCDPISSHATLYWYQQALGQGPEFLTYFNYEAQPDKSGLPSDRFSAERPEGSISTLTIQRTEQRDSAMYRCASSLSSSEYNEQFFGPGTRLTVL.